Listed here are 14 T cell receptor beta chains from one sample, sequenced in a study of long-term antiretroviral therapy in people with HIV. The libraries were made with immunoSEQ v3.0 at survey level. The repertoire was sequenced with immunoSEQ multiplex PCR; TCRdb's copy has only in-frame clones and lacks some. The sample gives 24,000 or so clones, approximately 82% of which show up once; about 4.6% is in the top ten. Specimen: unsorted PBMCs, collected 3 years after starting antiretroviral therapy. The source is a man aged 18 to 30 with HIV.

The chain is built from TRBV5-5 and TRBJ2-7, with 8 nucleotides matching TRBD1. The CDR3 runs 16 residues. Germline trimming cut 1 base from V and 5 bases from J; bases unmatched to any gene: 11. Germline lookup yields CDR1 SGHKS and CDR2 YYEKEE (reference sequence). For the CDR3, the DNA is TGTGCCAGCAGCTTGTGGTGGCAGGGGGCGCTTAACGAGCAGTACGTC. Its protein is CASSLWWQGALNEQYV.

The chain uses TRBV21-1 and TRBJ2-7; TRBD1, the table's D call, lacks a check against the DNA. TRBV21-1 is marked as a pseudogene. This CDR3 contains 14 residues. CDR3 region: CASSNLWATDEQYF. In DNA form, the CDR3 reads TGTGCCAGCAGCAATCTGTGGGCGACCGACGAGCAGTACTTC.

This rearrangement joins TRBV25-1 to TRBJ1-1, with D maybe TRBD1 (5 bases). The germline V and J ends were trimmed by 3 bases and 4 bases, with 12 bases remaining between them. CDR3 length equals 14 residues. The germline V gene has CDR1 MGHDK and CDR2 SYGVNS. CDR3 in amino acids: CASSDQGLFTEAFF. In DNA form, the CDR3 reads TGTGCCAGCAGTGATCAGGGTTTATTCACTGAAGCTTTCTTT.

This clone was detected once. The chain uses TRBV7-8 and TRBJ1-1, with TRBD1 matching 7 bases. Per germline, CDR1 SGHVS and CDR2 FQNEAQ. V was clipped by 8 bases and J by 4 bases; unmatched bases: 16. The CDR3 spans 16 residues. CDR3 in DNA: TGTGCCAGCGAACCGACGCGTGAGACAGGGCGCACTGAAGCTTTCTTT. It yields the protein CASEPTRETGRTEAFF.

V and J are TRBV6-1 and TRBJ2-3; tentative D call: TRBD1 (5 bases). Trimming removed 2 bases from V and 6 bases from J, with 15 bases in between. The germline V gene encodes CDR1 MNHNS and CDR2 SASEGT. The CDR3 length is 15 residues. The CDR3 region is CASSEQSGSGDTQYF. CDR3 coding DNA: TGTGCCAGCAGTGAACAGTCAGGGTCCGGGGATACGCAGTATTTT.

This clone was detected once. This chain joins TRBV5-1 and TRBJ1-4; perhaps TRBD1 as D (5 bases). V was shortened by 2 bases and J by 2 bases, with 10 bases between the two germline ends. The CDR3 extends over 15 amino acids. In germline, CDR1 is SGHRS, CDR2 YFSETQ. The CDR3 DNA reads TGCGCCAGCAGCTTAGAGGGGAATACTAATGAAAAACTGTTTTTT. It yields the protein CASSLEGNTNEKLFF. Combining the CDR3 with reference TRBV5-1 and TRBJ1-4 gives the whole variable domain KAGVTQTPRYLIKTRGQQVTLSCSPISGHRSVSWYQQTPGQGLQFLFEYFSETQRNKGNFPGRFSGRQFSNSRSEMNVSTLELGDSALYLCASSLEGNTNEKLFFGSGTQLSVL.

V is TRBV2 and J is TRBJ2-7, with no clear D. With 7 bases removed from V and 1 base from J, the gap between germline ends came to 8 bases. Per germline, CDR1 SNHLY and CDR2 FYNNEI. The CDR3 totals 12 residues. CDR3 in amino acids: CASNGQSYEQYV. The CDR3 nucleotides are TGTGCCAGCAATGGCCAATCCTACGAGCAGTACGTC.

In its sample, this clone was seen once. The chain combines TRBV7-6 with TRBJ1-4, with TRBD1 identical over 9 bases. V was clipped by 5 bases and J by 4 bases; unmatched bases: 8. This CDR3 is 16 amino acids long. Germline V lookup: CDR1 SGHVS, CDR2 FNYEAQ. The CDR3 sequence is CASSGAGTGFNEKLFF. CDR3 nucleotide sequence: TGTGCCAGCAGCGGGGCCGGGACAGGGTTTAATGAAAAACTGTTTTTT.

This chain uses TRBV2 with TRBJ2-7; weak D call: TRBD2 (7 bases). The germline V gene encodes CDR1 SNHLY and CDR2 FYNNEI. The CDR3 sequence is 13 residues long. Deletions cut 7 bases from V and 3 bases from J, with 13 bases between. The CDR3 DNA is TGTGCCAGCAATTCGGGGGGCTACTACGAGCAGTACTTC. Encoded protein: CASNSGGYYEQYF.

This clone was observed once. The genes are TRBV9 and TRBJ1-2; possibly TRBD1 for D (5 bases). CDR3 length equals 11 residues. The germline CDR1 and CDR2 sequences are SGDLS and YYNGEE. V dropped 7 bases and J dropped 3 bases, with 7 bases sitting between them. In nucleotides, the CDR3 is TGTGCCAGCGGGGGACACTATGGCTACACCTTC. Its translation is CASGGHYGYTF.

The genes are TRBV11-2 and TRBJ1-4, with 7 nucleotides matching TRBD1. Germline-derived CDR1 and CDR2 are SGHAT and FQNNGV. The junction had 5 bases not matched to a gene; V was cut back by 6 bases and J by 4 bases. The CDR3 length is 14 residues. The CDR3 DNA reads TGTGCCAGCAGAGTGGGACAGTATAATGAAAAACTGTTTTTT. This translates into CASRVGQYNEKLFF.

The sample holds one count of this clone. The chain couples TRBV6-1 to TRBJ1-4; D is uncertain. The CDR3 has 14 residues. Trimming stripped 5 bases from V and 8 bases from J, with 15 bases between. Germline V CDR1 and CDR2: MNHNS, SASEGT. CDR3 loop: CASSTRALVEKLFF. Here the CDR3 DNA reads TGTGCCAGCAGTACCCGGGCCCTGGTGGAAAAACTGTTTTTT.

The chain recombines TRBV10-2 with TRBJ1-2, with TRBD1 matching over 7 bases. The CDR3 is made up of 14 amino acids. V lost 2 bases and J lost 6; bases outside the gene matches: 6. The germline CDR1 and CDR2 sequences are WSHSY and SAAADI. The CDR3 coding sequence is TGCGCCAGCAGTGAGGACAGGGTAGTTAATGGCTACACCTTC. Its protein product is CASSEDRVVNGYTF.

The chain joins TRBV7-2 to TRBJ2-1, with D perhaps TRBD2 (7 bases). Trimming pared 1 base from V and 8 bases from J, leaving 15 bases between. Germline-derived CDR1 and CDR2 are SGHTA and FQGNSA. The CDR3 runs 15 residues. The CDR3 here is CASSLGGGGEDEQFF. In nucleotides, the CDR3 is TGTGCCAGCAGCTTAGGGGGCGGGGGCGAGGATGAGCAGTTCTTC.